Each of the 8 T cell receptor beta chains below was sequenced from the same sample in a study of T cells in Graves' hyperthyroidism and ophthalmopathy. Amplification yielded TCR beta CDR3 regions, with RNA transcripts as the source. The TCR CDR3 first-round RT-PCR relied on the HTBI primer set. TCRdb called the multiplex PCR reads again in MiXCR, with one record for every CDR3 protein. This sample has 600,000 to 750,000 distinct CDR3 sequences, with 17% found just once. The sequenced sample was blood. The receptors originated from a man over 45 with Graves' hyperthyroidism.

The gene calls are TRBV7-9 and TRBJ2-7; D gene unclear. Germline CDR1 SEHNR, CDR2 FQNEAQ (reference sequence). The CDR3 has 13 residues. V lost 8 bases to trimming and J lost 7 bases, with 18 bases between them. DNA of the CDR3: TGTGCCAGCGGCCTTTCGTCCGTGGGGGAGCAGTACTTC. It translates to CASGLSSVGEQYF.

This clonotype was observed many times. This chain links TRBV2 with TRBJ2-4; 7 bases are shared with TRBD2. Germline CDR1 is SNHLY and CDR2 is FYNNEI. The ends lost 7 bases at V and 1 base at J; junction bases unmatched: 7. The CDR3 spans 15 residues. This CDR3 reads CASKGETSAKNIQYF. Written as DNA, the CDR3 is TGTGCCAGCAAGGGAGAGACTAGCGCCAAAAACATTCAGTACTTC.

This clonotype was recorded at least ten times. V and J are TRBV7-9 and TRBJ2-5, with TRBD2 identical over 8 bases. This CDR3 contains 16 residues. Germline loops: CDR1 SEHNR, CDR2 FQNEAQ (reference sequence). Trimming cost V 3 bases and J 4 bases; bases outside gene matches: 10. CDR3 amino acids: CASSFSSGRMGETQYF. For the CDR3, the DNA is TGTGCCAGCAGCTTTTCCAGCGGGAGAATGGGAGAGACCCAGTACTTC.

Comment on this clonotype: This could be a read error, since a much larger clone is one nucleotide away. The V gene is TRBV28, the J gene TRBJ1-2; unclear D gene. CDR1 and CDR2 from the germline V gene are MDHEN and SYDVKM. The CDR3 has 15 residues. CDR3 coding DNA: TGTGCCAGCAGTTTACGGTCCGTAGCTAACCATGGCTACACCTTC. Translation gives CASSLRSVANHGYTF.

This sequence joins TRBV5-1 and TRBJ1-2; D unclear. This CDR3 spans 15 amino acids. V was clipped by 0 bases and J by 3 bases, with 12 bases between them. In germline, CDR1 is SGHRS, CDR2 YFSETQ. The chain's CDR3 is CASSLEGFGDYGYTF. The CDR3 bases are TGCGCCAGCAGCTTGGAAGGGTTCGGGGACTATGGCTACACCTTC.

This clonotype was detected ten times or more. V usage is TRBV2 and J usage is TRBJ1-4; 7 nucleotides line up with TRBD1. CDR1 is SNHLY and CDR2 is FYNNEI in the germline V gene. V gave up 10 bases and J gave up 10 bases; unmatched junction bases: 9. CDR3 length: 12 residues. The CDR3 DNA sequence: TGTGCCACCGACAGGGAGAGGGGAAAACTGTTTTTT. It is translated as CATDRERGKLFF.

CDR3 amino acids: CASSPTSAHYEQYF. Here the CDR3 DNA reads TGTGCCAGCAGTCCGACTAGCGCACACTACGAGCAGTACTTC. This chain joins TRBV12-3 or TRBV12-4 and TRBJ2-7; 8 bases fit TRBD2. J gave up 3 bases and V 5 bases, and 6 bases lay outside the gene matches. The CDR3 is 14 residues long.

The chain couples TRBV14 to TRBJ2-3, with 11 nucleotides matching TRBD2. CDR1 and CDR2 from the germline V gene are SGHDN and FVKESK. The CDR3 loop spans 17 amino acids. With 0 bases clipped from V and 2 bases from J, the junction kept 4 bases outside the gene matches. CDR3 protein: CASSQDWTSGFTDTQYF. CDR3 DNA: TGTGCCAGCAGCCAAGATTGGACTAGCGGGTTCACAGATACGCAGTATTTT.